These 11 T cell receptor beta chains share one sample of origin, sequenced in a study of T cell responses to AZD1222 COVID-19 vaccine. Sequencing used immunoSEQ multiplex PCR; TCRdb keeps in-frame clones, though not all of them. The profile shows some 140,000 clones, 92% of them singletons. The sample here was peripheral blood, taken on day 0 of AZD1222 vaccination. The receptors come from an adult in good health.

The V gene is TRBV5-1, the J gene TRBJ2-3; 12 bases are a match to TRBD2. Germline V lookup: CDR1 SGHRS, CDR2 YFSETQ. V shed 2 bases and J 0 bases; nucleotides not matched to a gene: 13. CDR3 size: 20 residues. The CDR3 region is CASSFDPNLLAGGSTDTQYF. Here the CDR3 DNA reads TGCGCCAGCAGCTTCGATCCTAATTTACTAGCGGGGGGCAGCACAGATACGCAGTATTTT.

This clone is termed medium-sized (0.01 to 0.1%). The chain links TRBV15 to TRBJ1-1; no clear D gene. The V and J ends lost 1 base and 1 base respectively, with 13 bases between them. CDR1 and CDR2 (germline): LNHNV, YYDKDF (reference sequence). This CDR3 has 16 residues. CDR3 region: CATSRGLSGWNTEAFF. The CDR3 DNA reads TGTGCCACCAGCAGAGGGTTGTCTGGCTGGAACACTGAAGCTTTCTTT.

The chain recombines TRBV11-3 with TRBJ1-1; D is possibly TRBD1 (5 bases). Germline CDR1 is SGHNT and CDR2 is YENEEA. V was cut by 6 bases and J by 5 bases, with 31 bases left in between. The CDR3 contains 19 residues. The CDR3 sequence: CASRDVGSPGVLGGTEAFF. For the CDR3, the DNA is TGTGCCAGCAGGGATGTCGGGTCTCCTGGAGTTTTGGGGGGGACTGAAGCTTTCTTT. The full variable domain, with the rest looked up from reference TRBV11-3 and TRBJ1-1, is EAGVVQSPRYKIIEKKQPVAFWCNPISGHNTLYWYLQNLGQGPELLIRYENEEAVDDSQLPKDRFSAERLKGVDSTLKIQPAELGDSAVYLCASRDVGSPGVLGGTEAFFGQGTRLTVV.

The rearrangement links TRBV5-1 to TRBJ2-2, with D possibly being TRBD1 (6 bases). Germline CDR1 reads SGHRS; CDR2 reads YFSETQ. V shed 0 bases and J shed 4 bases, with 10 bases lying between them. The CDR3 runs 15 residues. CDR3 in DNA: TGCGCCAGCAGCTTGGGTCGACAGGCCACCGGGGAGCTGTTTTTT. Amino acid sequence: CASSLGRQATGELFF.

This clone occurred once. The genes are TRBV24-1 and TRBJ1-2, with 9 bases that match TRBD1. CDR3 length equals 16 residues. CDR1 is KGHDR and CDR2 is SFDVKD in the germline V gene. The V gene end was trimmed by 3 bases and the J gene end by 3 bases; junction bases not matched to a gene: 7. CDR3 region: CATSDPLRDRDYGYTF. For the CDR3, the DNA is TGTGCCACCAGTGATCCTCTCCGGGACAGGGACTATGGCTACACCTTC.

The rearrangement joins TRBV15 to TRBJ1-2; D is unresolved. The CDR3 runs to 15 residues. Germline V gene sequence: CDR1 LNHNV, CDR2 YYDKDF (reference sequence). Trimming removed 1 base at V and 6 bases at J, with 15 bases between. The CDR3 loop reads CATSRGTDGRDGYTF. The CDR3 region has the DNA TGTGCCACCAGCAGAGGGACCGATGGAAGGGATGGCTACACCTTC.

V and J are TRBV12-3 or TRBV12-4 and TRBJ1-1; unclear D gene. The CDR3 loop spans 12 amino acids. The V end lost 6 bases, the J end lost 3 bases, and 8 bases lay between the germline ends. The CDR3 region has the DNA TGTGCCAGCAGCCTCCTATACACTGAAGCTTTCTTT. Translated: CASSLLYTEAFF.

The V gene is TRBV21-1, the J gene TRBJ2-3; the table's D call TRBD2 went unverified against the DNA. TRBV21-1 is an annotated pseudogene. The CDR3 is 17 residues long. The CDR3 DNA reads TGTGCCAGCAGCACCCTACGAGAGGGATCAGGCACAGATACGCAGTATTTT. Its translation: CASSTLREGSGTDTQYF.

This chain joins TRBV14 and TRBJ1-1; the D is unclear. Germline CDR1 is SGHDN and CDR2 is FVKESK. This CDR3 region has 16 residues. V shed 4 bases and J shed 1 base, with 16 bases lying between them. CDR3 amino acids: CASSLDAGLRNTEAFF. CDR3 bases: TGTGCCAGCAGCCTTGACGCAGGCTTAAGGAACACTGAAGCTTTCTTT.

The chain recombines TRBV15 with TRBJ1-1; no firm D call. The CDR3 runs to 13 residues. Per germline, CDR1 LNHNV and CDR2 YYDKDF (reference sequence). The V gene lost 0 bases and the J gene lost 8 bases, with 10 bases spanning the gap. The CDR3 coding sequence is TGTGCCACCAGCAGAGATAAAGGCCTGGAAGCTTTCTTT. This gives the protein CATSRDKGLEAFF.

The V and J genes are TRBV19 and TRBJ1-3; D is undetermined. CDR1 is LNHDA and CDR2 is SQIVND in the germline V gene (reference sequence). The V and J ends lost 7 bases and 0 bases respectively, with 13 bases between them. The CDR3 spans 15 residues. CDR3 in amino acids: CASKLDFSSGNTIYF. CDR3 sequence (DNA): TGTGCCAGTAAATTGGACTTTTCCTCTGGAAACACCATATATTTT.